The entry below describes one T cell receptor (beta chain). Its antigen remains unidentified. Breast cancer patients provided tissue from their axillary draining lymph nodes. One entry per CDR3 protein results from TCRdb running MiXCR on the multiplex PCR reads. The sample has over 250,000 distinct CDR3 sequences; 30% are singletons. The data derive from a study of breast tumors, draining lymph nodes, adjacent tissues. The CDR3 length is 15 residues. With 3 bases clipped from V and 5 bases from J, the junction kept 7 bases outside the gene matches. Germline loops: CDR1 MGHRA, CDR2 YSYEKL. Study-wide results and limits: That most tumor T cells come from lymph nodes remained unproven. Compared with basal-like, luminal-like tumors shared significantly more repertoire with nontumor tissue. The data were judged consistent with most tumor T cells coming from lymph node and expanding in tumor. Compared with lymph nodes, tumors were less diverse; compared with nontumor tissue, more.

Source material: axillary lymph node tissue. The sequence derives from a female donor with breast cancer. Some clones in this sample may be carry-over from other donors' samples. The chain links TRBV4-1 to TRBJ2-3, with 8 bases that match TRBD2. For the CDR3, the DNA is TGCGCCAGCAGCCAGGAGGGGCTAGCGGGAGATACGCAGTATTTT. This encodes CASSQEGLAGDTQYF.